This is a list of T cell receptor beta chains from one sample in a study of response to subunit inactivated influenza vaccine. From the RT-PCR reads, TCRdb called clonotypes with MiXCR, one entry per CDR3 protein. The table has a few hundred thousand distinct CDR3 sequences, roughly 7.6% seen once; the top ten hold 13%. The sample was PBMCs from blood, taken less than 30 months after vaccination. Receptor source: a man aged 50 to 69 who received an inactivated influenza vaccine. CDR3s include the opening cysteine and the closing phenylalanine or tryptophan. A D gene is named only where the DNA matches it firmly. Clone size appears in some rows only: once, few, many, or a class for an expanded clone.

clone size | D gene | J gene | V gene | CDR3 protein | CDR3 DNA
NA | TRBD2 | TRBJ2-7 | TRBV20-1 | CSASGLAGVYEQYF | TGCAGTGCTAGCGGACTAGCGGGGGTTTACGAGCAGTACTTC
many | NA | TRBJ1-6 | TRBV14 | CASSQAGSSPLHF | TGTGCCAGCAGCCAAGCGGGGAGTTCACCCCTCCACTTT
many | NA | TRBJ2-7 | TRBV7-2 | CASSLSNPGGQYF | TGTGCCAGCAGCTTAAGTAACCCCGGGGGACAGTACTTC
many | TRBD1 | TRBJ2-5 | TRBV25-1 | CASEYRGQETQYF | TGTGCCAGTGAATACAGGGGGCAAGAGACCCAGTACTTC
few | NA | TRBJ1-1 | TRBV9 | CASSVDTGATNTEAFF | TGTGCCAGCAGCGTAGATACGGGGGCGACGAACACTGAAGCTTTCTTT
many | TRBD1 | TRBJ1-1 | TRBV29-1 | CSVNRGPTEAFF | TGCAGCGTTAACAGGGGCCCCACTGAAGCTTTCTTT
few | NA | TRBJ2-3 | TRBV20-1 | CSAKLGGTDTQYF | TGCAGTGCAAAACTAGGGGGCACAGATACGCAGTATTTT
NA | NA | TRBJ1-2 | TRBV6-1 | CASSVVAGSGYTF | TGTGCCAGCAGCGTGGTGGCAGGTAGTGGCTACACCTTC
few | TRBD2 | TRBJ2-1 | TRBV30 | CAWTPRDYSTRSSYNEQFF | TGTGCCTGGACCCCGCGGGACTACTCTACCCGGAGCTCCTACAATGAGCAGTTCTTC
many | NA | TRBJ2-3 | TRBV6-1 | CASSVDRSTDTQYF | TGTGCCAGCAGTGTGGACAGATCCACAGATACGCAGTATTTT
few | TRBD2 | TRBJ2-1 | TRBV28 | CASSLLSRESGDEQFF | TGTGCCAGCAGTTTACTTTCGCGGGAGAGTGGCGATGAGCAGTTCTTC
many | TRBD1 | TRBJ1-6 | TRBV7-2 | CASSSKRTGSENSPLHF | TGTGCCAGCAGCTCTAAAAGGACAGGGAGCGAGAATTCACCCCTCCACTTT
many | NA | TRBJ1-5 | TRBV11-2 | CASSSFPNQPQHF | TGTGCCAGCAGCTCATTTCCCAATCAGCCCCAGCATTTT
few | NA | TRBJ1-2 | TRBV20-1 | CSVSDGNGYTF | TGCAGTGTCTCGGACGGGAATGGCTACACCTTC
many | TRBD2 | TRBJ2-7 | TRBV27 | CASRLAGGPYEQYF | TGTGCCAGCAGGTTAGCGGGAGGGCCCTACGAGCAGTACTTC
few | TRBD2 | TRBJ2-1 | TRBV20-1 | CSVYSGSYNEQFF | TGCAGTGTCTACAGCGGGAGTTACAATGAGCAGTTCTTC
NA | TRBD2 | TRBJ2-3 | TRBV20-1 | CSASGLAGRTDTQYF | TGCAGTGCTAGCGGACTAGCGGGACGCACAGATACGCAGTATTTT
NA | TRBD1 | TRBJ2-2 | TRBV4-2 | CASSQVDRGPNTGELFF | TGTGCCAGCAGCCAAGTAGACAGGGGCCCTAACACCGGGGAGCTGTTTTTT
few | TRBD2 | TRBJ2-5 | TRBV20-1 | CSATAASGIQETQYF | TGCAGTGCTACGGCGGCTAGCGGGATACAAGAGACCCAGTACTTC
many | NA | TRBJ1-1 | TRBV10-3 | CAISGAENTEAFF | TGTGCCATCAGTGGGGCCGAGAACACTGAAGCTTTCTTT
NA | TRBD1 | TRBJ1-1 | TRBV29-1 | CSVRPGQVNTEAFF | TGCAGCGTACGCCCGGGACAGGTGAACACTGAAGCTTTCTTT
many | NA | TRBJ2-5 | TRBV5-5 | CASSLIGGQETQYF | TGTGCCAGCAGCTTGATAGGGGGGCAAGAGACCCAGTACTTC
many | NA | TRBJ2-5 | TRBV7-2 | CASSLAAGMKQETQYF | TGTGCCAGCAGCTTAGCTGCGGGGATGAAACAAGAGACCCAGTACTTC
few | NA | TRBJ2-3 | TRBV7-2 | CASSLVPLRRVTDTQYF | TGTGCCAGCAGCTTAGTTCCCCTCCGGCGGGTCACAGATACGCAGTATTTT
many | NA | TRBJ1-5 | TRBV29-1 | CSVVRGWPQHF | TGCAGCGTTGTCCGGGGGTGGCCCCAGCATTTT
many | TRBD1 | TRBJ1-5 | TRBV20-1 | CSALGQLNQPQHF | TGCAGTGCCTTGGGACAGCTTAATCAGCCCCAGCATTTT
few | NA | TRBJ2-6 | TRBV5-1 | CASSLVGPGANVLTF | TGCGCCAGCAGCTTGGTGGGCCCTGGGGCCAACGTCCTGACTTTC
NA | NA | TRBJ1-5 | TRBV6-1 | CASSAMGGNQPQHF | TGTGCCAGCAGTGCAATGGGAGGCAATCAGCCCCAGCATTTT
many | NA | TRBJ2-3 | TRBV28 | CASSLVNTQYF | TGTGCCAGCAGTTTAGTTAATACGCAGTATTTT
NA | NA | TRBJ2-1 | TRBV7-2 | CASSPRGRGKYNEQFF | TGTGCCAGCAGCCCAAGGGGGCGGGGGAAGTACAATGAGCAGTTCTTC
NA | NA | TRBJ2-7 | TRBV7-9 | CASSLGTAHPPEYF | TGTGCCAGCAGCTTAGGTACAGCCCACCCTCCCGAGTACTTC
NA | TRBD1 | TRBJ2-7 | TRBV5-1 | CASSWTGGSYEQHF | TGCGCCAGCAGCTGGACAGGGGGTTCCTACGAGCAGCACTTC
few | NA | TRBJ1-2 | TRBV6-1 | CASSGQTFGYGYTF | TGTGCCAGCAGCGGACAGACCTTTGGCTATGGCTACACCTTC
few | TRBD1 | TRBJ1-2 | TRBV5-1 | CASSLEPGGVAGYTF | TGCGCCAGCAGCTTGGAGCCAGGGGGCGTCGCTGGCTACACCTTC
few | TRBD1 | TRBJ2-1 | TRBV29-1 | CSGNRGPYNEQFF | TGCAGCGGTAACAGGGGGCCTTACAATGAGCAGTTCTTC
many | NA | TRBJ2-2 | TRBV7-9 | CASSLPGQNTGELFF | TGTGCCAGCAGTCTACCGGGTCAGAACACCGGGGAGCTGTTTTTT
many | TRBD2 | TRBJ2-5 | TRBV7-8 | CASSRTSGTYQETQYF | TGTGCCAGCAGCCGGACTAGCGGAACGTACCAAGAGACCCAGTACTTC
NA | TRBD2 | TRBJ2-7 | TRBV7-2 | CASSLSLAGDREYF | TGTGCCAGCAGCTTAAGCCTAGCGGGAGATCGTGAGTACTTC
many | NA | TRBJ1-6 | TRBV4-2 | CASSPTGSRSPLHF | TGTGCCAGCAGCCCTACAGGGTCTCGGTCACCCCTCCACTTT
few | NA | TRBJ2-1 | TRBV4-2 | CASSTWTGRDEQFF | TGTGCCAGCAGTACATGGACCGGACGGGATGAGCAGTTCTTC
many | NA | TRBJ1-1 | TRBV9 | CASSVRVEDTEAFF | TGTGCCAGCAGCGTGAGGGTAGAGGACACTGAAGCTTTCTTT
few | TRBD1 | TRBJ1-4 | TRBV3-1 | CASSPGTGGNVKLFF | TGTGCCAGCAGCCCAGGGACAGGGGGTAATGTGAAACTGTTTTTT
many | TRBD2 | TRBJ2-3 | TRBV9 | CASSISGSTQYF | TGTGCCAGCAGCATAAGCGGGAGTACGCAGTATTTT
few | TRBD1 | TRBJ2-1 | TRBV5-6 | CASSLGRTGLNNEQFF | TGTGCCAGCAGCTTGGGTCGGACAGGCCTGAACAATGAGCAGTTCTTC
many | NA | TRBJ2-3 | TRBV24-1 | CATSGQDTQYF | TGTGCCACCAGTGGTCAAGATACGCAGTATTTT
NA | NA | TRBJ2-1 | TRBV20-1 | CSATHSSSYNEQFF | TGCAGTGCTACACACAGCAGCTCCTACAATGAGCAGTTCTTC
NA | TRBD1 | TRBJ2-2 | TRBV6-5 | CASSSPGTGTGELFF | TGTGCCAGCAGTTCGCCCGGGACAGGGACCGGGGAGCTGTTTTTT
NA | NA | TRBJ2-5 | TRBV5-1 | CASSRWDSGETQYF | TGCGCCAGCAGCAGGTGGGACTCCGGGGAGACCCAGTACTTC
few | NA | TRBJ2-3 | TRBV23-1 | CASSQSATVDTQYF | TGCGCCAGCAGTCAATCAGCTACGGTAGATACGCAGTATTTT
many | NA | TRBJ2-7 | TRBV20-1 | CSARSGDEQYF | TGCAGTGCTAGATCGGGGGACGAGCAGTACTTC
many | NA | TRBJ2-5 | TRBV11-2 | CASSLGLGLNQETQYF | TGTGCCAGCAGCTTAGGGTTGGGACTTAATCAAGAGACCCAGTACTTC
many | NA | TRBJ2-7 | TRBV6-5 | CASSYSNPSYEQYF | TGTGCCAGCAGTTACTCGAACCCCTCCTACGAGCAGTACTTC
NA | NA | TRBJ1-4 | TRBV6-1 | CASSPRGSEKLFF | TGTGCCAGCAGCCCTCGCGGGAGTGAAAAACTGTTTTTT